This T cell receptor (beta chain) was recorded in a study of blood T cell repertoires in COVID-19. Study information: Nucleic acid was either cDNA or gDNA, and it came from T cells, B-cell-depleted T cells, or PBMCs.

Method: immunoSEQ multiplex PCR; TCRdb's copy keeps in-frame clones and lacks some. The table has over 100,000 clones, about nine tenths seen once. Followed longitudinally, the Seattle patients had been enrolled during active infection. This sequence was found in a woman in her 50s with COVID-19, enrolled during active disease. Sequenced sample: peripheral blood.

The CDR3 sequence is CASSQSFDRELDQPQHF. In DNA form, the CDR3 reads TGTGCCAGCAGCCAATCCTTTGACAGGGAGCTCGATCAGCCCCAGCATTTT. The V gene is TRBV4-2, the J gene TRBJ1-5; 7 bases align to TRBD1. After removal of 2 bases from V and 5 bases from J, the junction contained 12 bases not matched to a gene. Germline V gives CDR1 LGHNA, CDR2 YNFKEQ. This CDR3 region has 17 residues.